This note documents a single TCR beta chain sequence. V dropped 7 bases and J dropped 4; count of bases not matched to a gene: 10. The CDR3 totals 13 residues. CDR1 is SQVTM and CDR2 is ANQGSEA in the germline V gene. The study drew participants aged about 18 to 89 years from some 25 US areas. Cohorts were based on clinical histories the participants reported. This record comes from a study of blood T cell repertoires in COVID-19. The overall study: Material from acute and convalescent COVID-19 was sourced from the United States, Italy and Spain.

The repertoire was sequenced with immunoSEQ multiplex PCR; TCRdb's copy has only in-frame clones and lacks some. The data contain roughly 230,000 clones, over 75% of them singletons. The sequenced sample was PBMCs or T cells enriched from blood (not recorded which). This sequence originates from a woman aged 60-70 years who had recovered from COVID-19. The chain recombines TRBV29-1 with TRBJ2-7; TRBD2 matches at 7 bases. In DNA form, the CDR3 reads TGCAGCGCCTACAGCGGGACGGATTACGAGCAGTACTTC. Protein product: CSAYSGTDYEQYF.